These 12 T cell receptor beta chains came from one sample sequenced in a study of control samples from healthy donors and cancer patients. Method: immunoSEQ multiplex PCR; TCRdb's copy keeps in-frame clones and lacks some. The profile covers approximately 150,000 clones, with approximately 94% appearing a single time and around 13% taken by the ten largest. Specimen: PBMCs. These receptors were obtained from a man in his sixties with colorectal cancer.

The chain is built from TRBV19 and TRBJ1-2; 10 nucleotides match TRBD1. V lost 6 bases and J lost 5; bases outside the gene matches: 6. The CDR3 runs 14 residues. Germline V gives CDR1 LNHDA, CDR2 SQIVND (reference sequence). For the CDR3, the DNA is TGTGCCAGTAGCCTGGGACAGGGGCCATATGGCTACACCTTC. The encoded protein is CASSLGQGPYGYTF.

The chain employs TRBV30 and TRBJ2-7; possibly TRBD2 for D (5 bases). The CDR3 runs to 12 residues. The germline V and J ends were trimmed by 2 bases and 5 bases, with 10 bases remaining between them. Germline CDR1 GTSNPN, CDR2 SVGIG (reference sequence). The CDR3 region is CAWSRGVHEQYF. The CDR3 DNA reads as TGTGCCTGGAGTCGGGGTGTACACGAGCAGTACTTC.

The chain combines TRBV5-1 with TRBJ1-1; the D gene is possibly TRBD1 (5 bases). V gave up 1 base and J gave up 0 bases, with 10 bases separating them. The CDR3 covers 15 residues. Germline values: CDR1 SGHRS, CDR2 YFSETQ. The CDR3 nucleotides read TGCGCCAGCAGCTTGAGACAGCCGATGAACACTGAAGCTTTCTTT. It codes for CASSLRQPMNTEAFF.

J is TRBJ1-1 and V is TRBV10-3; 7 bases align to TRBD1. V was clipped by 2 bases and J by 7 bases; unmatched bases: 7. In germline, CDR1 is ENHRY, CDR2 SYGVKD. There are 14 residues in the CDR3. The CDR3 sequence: CAISEPDRLFEAFF. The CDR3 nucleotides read TGTGCCATCAGTGAGCCGGACAGGTTATTTGAAGCTTTCTTT.

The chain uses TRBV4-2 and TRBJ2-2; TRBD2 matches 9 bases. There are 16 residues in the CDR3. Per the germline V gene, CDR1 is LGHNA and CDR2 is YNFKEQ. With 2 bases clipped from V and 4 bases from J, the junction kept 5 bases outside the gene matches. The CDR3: CASSQMTSGATGELFF. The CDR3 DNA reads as TGTGCCAGCAGCCAAATGACTAGCGGTGCCACCGGGGAGCTGTTTTTT.

The CDR3 loop reads CASSSRLAGGRYEQFF. In nucleotides, the CDR3 is TGCGCCAGCAGCTCGCGACTAGCGGGGGGGCGGTATGAGCAGTTCTTC. This rearrangement joins TRBV5-1 to TRBJ2-1, with 14 nucleotides matching TRBD2. After removal of 3 bases from V and 8 bases from J, the junction contained 7 bases not matched to a gene. CDR3 length equals 16 residues. In germline, CDR1 is SGHRS, CDR2 YFSETQ. The full variable domain, with the rest looked up from reference TRBV5-1 and TRBJ2-1, is KAGVTQTPRYLIKTRGQQVTLSCSPISGHRSVSWYQQTPGQGLQFLFEYFSETQRNKGNFPGRFSGRQFSNSRSEMNVSTLELGDSALYLCASSSRLAGGRYEQFFGPGTRLTVL.

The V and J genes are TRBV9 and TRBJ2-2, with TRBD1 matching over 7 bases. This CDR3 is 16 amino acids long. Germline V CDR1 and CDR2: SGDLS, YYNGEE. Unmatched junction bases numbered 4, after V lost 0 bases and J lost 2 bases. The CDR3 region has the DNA TGTGCCAGCAGCGTAGGGTGGACAGGTAACACCGGGGAGCTGTTTTTT. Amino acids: CASSVGWTGNTGELFF.

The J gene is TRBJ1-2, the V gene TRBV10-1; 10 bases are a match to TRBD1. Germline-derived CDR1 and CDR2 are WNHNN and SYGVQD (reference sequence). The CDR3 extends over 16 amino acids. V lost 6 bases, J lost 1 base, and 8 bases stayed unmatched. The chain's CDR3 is CASRNLTGGYNYGYTF. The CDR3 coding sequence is TGCGCCAGCAGAAATTTGACAGGGGGCTATAACTATGGCTACACCTTC.

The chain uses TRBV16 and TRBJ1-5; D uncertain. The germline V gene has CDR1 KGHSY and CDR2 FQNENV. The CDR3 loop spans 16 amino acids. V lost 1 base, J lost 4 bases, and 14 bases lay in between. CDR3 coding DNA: TGTGCCAGCAGCCAATGGGCAGATTCGGTAAATCAGCCCCAGCATTTT. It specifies CASSQWADSVNQPQHF. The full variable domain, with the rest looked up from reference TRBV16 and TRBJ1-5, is GEEVAQTPKHLVRGEGQKAKLYCAPIKGHSYVFWYQQVLKNEFKFLISFQNENVFDETGMPKERFSAKCLPNSPCSLEIQATKLEDSAVYFCASSQWADSVNQPQHFGDGTRLSIL.

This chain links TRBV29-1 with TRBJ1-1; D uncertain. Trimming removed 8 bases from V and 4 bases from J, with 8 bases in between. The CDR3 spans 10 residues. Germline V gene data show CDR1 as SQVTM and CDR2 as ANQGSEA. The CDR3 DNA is TGCAGCTCTTTCGGCACTGAAGCTTTCTTT. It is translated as CSSFGTEAFF.

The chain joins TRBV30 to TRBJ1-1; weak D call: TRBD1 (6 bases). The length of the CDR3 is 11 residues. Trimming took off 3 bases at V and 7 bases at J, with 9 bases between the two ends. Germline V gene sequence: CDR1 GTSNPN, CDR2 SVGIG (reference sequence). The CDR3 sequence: CAWRGAGEAFF. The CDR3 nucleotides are TGTGCCTGGAGGGGGGCTGGTGAAGCTTTCTTT. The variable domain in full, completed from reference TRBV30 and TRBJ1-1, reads SQTIHQWPATLVQPVGSPLSLECTVEGTSNPNLYWYRQAAGRGLQLLFYSVGIGQISSEVPQNLSASRPQDRQFILSSKKLLLSDSGFYLCAWRGAGEAFFGQGTRLTVV.

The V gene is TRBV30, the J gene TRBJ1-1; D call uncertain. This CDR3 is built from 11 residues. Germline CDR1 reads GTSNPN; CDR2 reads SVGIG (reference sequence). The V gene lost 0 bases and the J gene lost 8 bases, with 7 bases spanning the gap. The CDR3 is CAWSVASEAFF. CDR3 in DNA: TGTGCCTGGAGTGTCGCCTCCGAAGCTTTCTTT.